The 30 T cell receptor beta chains in this list originate from one sample, sequenced in a study of T-cell reconstitution after alpha-beta-depleted transplantation in children. During its preparation, the TCRbeta library received unique molecular identifiers. TCRdb used MiXCR to reprocess the PCR reads, holding one entry per CDR3 protein. The sample yields about 600,000 distinct CDR3 sequences, approximately 13% seen once. The sample was PBMCs, mostly from graft donor cells, taken 360 days after TCRalphabeta/CD19-depleted stem cell transplant. These receptors came from a male patient between 5 and 17 years old who had a stem cell transplant for acute myeloid leukemia, so the T cells may come from the graft donor.

This chain joins TRBV20-1 and TRBJ2-7; 10 nucleotides line up with TRBD2. CDR1 is DFQATT and CDR2 is SNEGSKA in the germline V gene (reference sequence). The junction had 5 bases not matched to a gene; V was cut back by 0 bases and J by 0 bases. The CDR3 covers 16 residues. The CDR3 loop reads CSARDGGLAFSYEQYF. The CDR3 DNA reads TGCAGTGCTAGAGATGGGGGACTAGCGTTCTCCTACGAGCAGTACTTC.

This chain links TRBV7-9 with TRBJ2-4, with 7 nucleotides matching TRBD1. This CDR3 has 15 residues. The V gene end was trimmed by 4 bases and the J gene end by 5 bases; junction bases not matched to a gene: 8. Per the germline V gene, CDR1 is SEHNR and CDR2 is FQNEAQ (reference sequence). CDR3 DNA: TGTGCCAGCAGCTATTTCCGGGACAGACAAAACATTCAGTACTTC. This gives the protein CASSYFRDRQNIQYF.

In this sample, this clonotype turned up a few times. J is TRBJ2-7 and V is TRBV7-6, with a tentative D call TRBD1 (7 bases). CDR3 size: 17 residues. Germline values: CDR1 SGHVS, CDR2 FNYEAQ. Between the trimmed V and J ends, which lost 5 bases and 2 bases, there was a span of 22 bases. The CDR3 DNA follows: TGTGCCAGCAGCGGCGATACGACAGGGAGGTCCACCTACGAGCAGTACTTC. Residues: CASSGDTTGRSTYEQYF.

To note about this clonotype: This CDR3 is missing its conserved last phenylalanine or tryptophan, likely due to a read error. The DNA is left out, because the CDR3 cannot be placed on it with certainty; the CDR3 is given as TCRdb lists it. This rearrangement joins TRBV9 to TRBJ2-1; the table's D call, TRBD2, was not checked against the DNA. The CDR3 has 10 residues if both end residues are counted. Per the germline V gene, CDR1 is SGDLS and CDR2 is YYNGEE. Here the CDR3 reads CASSGRDFCY.

This chain joins TRBV4-1 and TRBJ2-4, with 7 bases aligning to TRBD1. Germline assignment: CDR1 MGHRA and CDR2 YSYEKL. The junction had 10 bases not matched to a gene; V was cut back by 0 bases and J by 11 bases. The CDR3 is made up of 15 amino acids. In DNA, the CDR3 is TGCGCCAGCAGCCAAGAAGGGTCTACAGGGGCGCTTCAGTACTTC. As protein: CASSQEGSTGALQYF.

This clonotype was seen ten or more times. The chain links TRBV27 to TRBJ1-1; D is ambiguous. The CDR3 loop spans 17 amino acids. Trimming removed 0 bases from V and 0 bases from J, with 14 bases in between. From germline, CDR1 is MNHEY and CDR2 SMNVEV (reference sequence). CDR3 DNA sequence: TGTGCCAGCAGTTTATCCCGGGCCCACCCGTTGAACACTGAAGCTTTCTTT. Protein sequence: CASSLSRAHPLNTEAFF.

This chain's CDR3 is CASSYVWGRVNEQYF. The CDR3 DNA reads TGTGCCAGCAGTTACGTTTGGGGACGGGTCAATGAGCAGTACTTC. The V call is TRBV6-2 or TRBV6-3, the J call TRBJ2-1, with D tentatively TRBD1 or TRBD2 (5 bases each). The J call may be wrong; the DNA end is better matched by TRBJ2-7. Germline lookup yields CDR1 MNHEY and CDR2 SVGEGT. This CDR3 is built from 15 residues.

The chain uses TRBV29-1 and TRBJ2-7; the match to TRBD2 covers 13 bases. Losses at the gene ends were 1 base for V and 6 bases for J; bases not matched to a gene: 6. Germline V gene data show CDR1 as SQVTM and CDR2 as ANQGSEA. The CDR3 totals 15 residues. CDR3 in DNA: TGCAGCGTTGAAGGTGGACTAGCGGGAGTCGGCGAGCAGTACTTC. It translates to CSVEGGLAGVGEQYF.

The V and J genes are TRBV25-1 and TRBJ1-1; 11 positions agree with TRBD1. The CDR3 totals 13 residues. Trimming removed 10 bases from V and 1 base from J; junction bases left unmatched: 2. Germline values: CDR1 MGHDK, CDR2 SYGVNS. The CDR3 DNA is TGTGCCACCGGGACAGGGGGGAACACTGAAGCTTTCTTT. Protein sequence: CATGTGGNTEAFF.

This rearrangement joins TRBV6-1 to TRBJ2-7; possibly TRBD1 for D (7 bases). The CDR3 is 13 residues long. V shed 7 bases and J shed 6 bases, with 16 bases lying between them. The V gene's germline CDR1 is MNHNS and CDR2 SASEGT. CDR3 protein: CASTQGRGAEQYF. As DNA, the CDR3 is TGTGCCAGCACCCAGGGCAGGGGGGCCGAGCAGTACTTC.

This clonotype came up a few times. V is TRBV7-2 and J is TRBJ2-1, with 7 positions matching TRBD2. Germline CDR1 reads SGHTA; CDR2 reads FQGNSA. The CDR3 has 16 amino acids. Germline trimming cut 4 bases from V and 0 bases from J; bases unmatched to any gene: 6. CDR3 coding DNA: TGTGCCAGCAGCTCCGTCGGACTAGGCTCCTACAATGAGCAGTTCTTC. It yields the protein CASSSVGLGSYNEQFF.

This clonotype was seen more than once but under ten times. The chain recombines TRBV10-2 with TRBJ2-3; D possibly corresponds to TRBD2 (5 bases). The germline V and J ends were trimmed by 0 bases and 0 bases, with 10 bases remaining between them. Germline-derived CDR1 and CDR2 are WSHSY and SAAADI. The CDR3 is 16 residues long. This CDR3 is CASSESLLVSTDTQYF. The CDR3 DNA reads TGCGCCAGCAGTGAGTCCCTACTAGTTAGCACAGATACGCAGTATTTT.

In this sample, this clonotype turned up many times. The J gene is TRBJ1-1, the V gene TRBV29-1; no definite D call. This CDR3 has 12 residues. V lost 0 bases, J lost 8 bases, and 10 bases lay in between. Germline V gene data show CDR1 as SQVTM and CDR2 as ANQGSEA. The CDR3 DNA is TGCAGCGTTGAAGATAGGGTTTTAGAAGCTTTCTTT. This encodes CSVEDRVLEAFF.

The rearrangement joins TRBV9 to TRBJ2-3; D is ambiguous. Germline CDR1 SGDLS, CDR2 YYNGEE. The CDR3 is 14 amino acids. The germline V and J ends were trimmed by 0 bases and 4 bases, with 9 bases remaining between them. The DNA for the CDR3 is TGTGCCAGCAGCGTAGTCCCAGCCCCAGATACGCAGTATTTT. It translates to CASSVVPAPDTQYF.

This chain uses TRBV7-2 with TRBJ2-1, with D perhaps TRBD2 (5 bases). Trimming stripped 7 bases from V and 4 bases from J, with 11 bases between. Looked up from germline, CDR1 is SGHTA and CDR2 is FQGNSA. CDR3 length: 13 residues. The CDR3 protein is CASTRTGYNEQFF. CDR3 DNA sequence: TGTGCCAGCACCCGGACGGGGTACAATGAGCAGTTCTTC.

The CDR3 here is CASSETKNGMWRNEQFF. CDR3 nucleotide sequence: TGTGCCAGCAGTGAAACGAAAAATGGGATGTGGCGAAATGAGCAGTTCTTC. The genes are TRBV28 and TRBJ2-1; no reliable D call. V gave up 5 bases and J gave up 7 bases, with 24 bases separating them. Looked up from germline, CDR1 is MDHEN and CDR2 is SYDVKM. The CDR3 covers 17 residues.

The V and J genes are TRBV7-3 and TRBJ1-2, with unresolved D. The length of the CDR3 is 16 residues. Trimming took off 5 bases at V and 2 bases at J, with 18 bases between the two ends. Germline V lookup: CDR1 SGHTA, CDR2 FQGTGA. CDR3 region: CASSPSARSSNYGYTF. In nucleotides, the CDR3 is TGTGCCAGCAGCCCCAGTGCAAGGAGCTCAAACTATGGCTACACCTTC.

The CDR3 DNA is TGTGCCAGCTCACCGGGACAGGGTGGGGGTAACGAGCAGTACTTC. It encodes CASSPGQGGGNEQYF. The V gene is TRBV18, the J gene TRBJ2-7; the match to TRBD1 covers 9 bases. Trimming at V came to 3 bases and at J to 5 bases, leaving 8 bases not matched to a gene. The V gene's germline CDR1 is KGHSH and CDR2 LQKENI. The CDR3 runs 15 residues.

The rearrangement links TRBV29-1 to TRBJ2-7, with 13 positions matching TRBD2. J was trimmed by 7 bases and V by 1 base; bases with no gene match: 16. CDR3 size: 18 residues. Germline V CDR1 and CDR2: SQVTM, ANQGSEA. The CDR3 sequence: CSVEGRRRGLAGVKEQYF. The DNA of the CDR3 is TGCAGCGTTGAAGGCCGCCGGCGAGGACTAGCGGGAGTGAAGGAGCAGTACTTC.

As for this clonotype: Since no conserved phenylalanine or tryptophan closes the CDR3, a read error is the likely cause. The chain has TRBV20-1 and TRBJ2-7; unclear D gene. CDR3 length: 12 amino acids. Trimming took 1 base from V and 2 from J, leaving 6 bases between them. Germline V CDR1 and CDR2: DFQATT, SNEGSKA (reference sequence). The CDR3 here is CSARVEPYEQYY. DNA of the CDR3: TGCAGTGCTAGAGTCGAGCCCTACGAGCAGTACTAC.

Concerning this clonotype itself: Just one base apart from a much larger clone, this may be a read error. The chain is built from TRBV4-3 and TRBJ2-2, with D possibly being TRBD2 (6 bases). CDR1 is LGHNA, CDR2 YSLEER, per germline. The CDR3 extends over 18 amino acids. The germline V and J ends were trimmed by 0 bases and 0 bases, with 14 bases remaining between them. This CDR3 reads CASSQEPIGSANTGELFF. The DNA for the CDR3 is TGCGCCAGCAGCCAAGAACCTATCGGGAGCGCGAACACCGGGGAGCTGTTTTTT.

The V gene is TRBV7-9, the J gene TRBJ2-6; D remains ambiguous. The CDR3 loop spans 17 amino acids. V dropped 2 bases and J dropped 0 bases, with 11 bases sitting between them. Looked up from germline, CDR1 is SEHNR and CDR2 is FQNEAQ (reference sequence). The CDR3 is CASSLSLGRSGANVLTF. The CDR3 DNA is TGTGCCAGCAGCTTATCTCTAGGTCGCTCTGGGGCCAACGTCCTGACTTTC.

In its sample, this clonotype was seen a few times. The genes are TRBV6-2 or TRBV6-3 and TRBJ1-6; a possible D gene is TRBD1 (5 bases). V was shortened by 7 bases and J by 8 bases, with 15 bases between the two germline ends. CDR1 is MNHEY, CDR2 SVGEGT, per germline. The CDR3 runs 14 residues. CDR3 in DNA: TGTGCCAGCACTAGGGACCGCAGAGATTCACCCCTCCACTTT. The encoded protein is CASTRDRRDSPLHF.

The chain is built from TRBV27 and TRBJ2-7; 7 positions match TRBD2. Looked up from germline, CDR1 is MNHEY and CDR2 is SMNVEV (reference sequence). Trimming took 6 bases from V and 1 from J; bases not matched to a gene: 15. The CDR3 extends over 17 amino acids. The CDR3 DNA sequence: TGTGCCAGCAGCCTACGGTCTAGCGGACACTTTTCCTACGAGCAGTACTTC. This codes for CASSLRSSGHFSYEQYF.

The chain carries TRBV20-1 and TRBJ1-2; D uncertain. The V end lost 1 base, the J end lost 5 bases, and 8 bases lay between the germline ends. Germline values: CDR1 DFQATT, CDR2 SNEGSKA (reference sequence). The CDR3 sequence is 12 residues long. CDR3 residues: CSARGPLYGYTF. The CDR3 coding sequence is TGCAGTGCTAGAGGTCCTCTTTATGGCTACACCTTC.

This chain uses TRBV2 with TRBJ2-2, with no clear D. Trimming took off 4 bases at V and 4 bases at J, with 13 bases between the two ends. The CDR3 totals 15 residues. Germline CDR1 SNHLY, CDR2 FYNNEI. The CDR3 sequence is CASSGQSGPTGELFF. Here the CDR3 DNA reads TGTGCCAGCAGTGGCCAGTCCGGGCCCACCGGGGAGCTGTTTTTT.

This clonotype was counted only a few times. The chain employs TRBV6-2 or TRBV6-3 and TRBJ1-5; D is unresolved. The V gene's germline CDR1 is MNHEY and CDR2 SVGEGT. CDR3 length equals 14 residues. The V gene lost 7 bases and the J gene lost 5 bases, with 15 bases spanning the gap. CDR3 residues: CASTKQRGDQPQHF. The CDR3 nucleotides read TGTGCCAGCACCAAGCAGCGTGGGGATCAGCCCCAGCATTTT.

This clonotype was counted ten times or more. The chain employs TRBV7-9 and TRBJ2-7; a weak D match, TRBD1 (6 bases). The CDR3 has 13 amino acids. With 6 bases removed from V and 2 bases from J, the gap between germline ends came to 11 bases. Germline V gene lookup returns CDR1 SEHNR and CDR2 FQNEAQ (reference sequence). CDR3 protein: CASSRGQPYEQYF. The DNA of the CDR3 is TGTGCCAGCAGTCGCGGACAGCCCTACGAGCAGTACTTC.

This chain links TRBV29-1 with TRBJ1-2, with TRBD1 matching 7 bases. There are 13 residues in the CDR3. Germline V CDR1 and CDR2: SQVTM, ANQGSEA. The V gene end was trimmed by 5 bases and the J gene end by 5 bases; junction bases not matched to a gene: 8. This chain's CDR3 is CSVTGVFVYGYTF. DNA for the CDR3: TGCAGCGTTACAGGGGTTTTCGTGTATGGCTACACCTTC. Using reference TRBV29-1 and TRBJ1-2 for the parts outside the CDR3, the full variable domain is SAVISQKPSRDICQRGTSLTIQCQVDSQVTMMFWYRQQPGQSLTLIATANQGSEATYESGFVIDKFPISRPNLTFSTLTVSNMSPEDSSIYLCSVTGVFVYGYTFGSGTRLTVV.

This clonotype was observed a handful of times. The rearrangement joins TRBV6-2 or TRBV6-3 to TRBJ2-4; D uncertain. The CDR3 has 12 residues. Trimming stripped 4 bases from V and 5 bases from J, with 6 bases between. CDR1 is MNHEY and CDR2 is SVGEGT in the germline V gene. The CDR3 sequence is CASSFAENIQYF. The CDR3 DNA reads TGTGCCAGCAGTTTTGCCGAAAACATTCAGTACTTC.